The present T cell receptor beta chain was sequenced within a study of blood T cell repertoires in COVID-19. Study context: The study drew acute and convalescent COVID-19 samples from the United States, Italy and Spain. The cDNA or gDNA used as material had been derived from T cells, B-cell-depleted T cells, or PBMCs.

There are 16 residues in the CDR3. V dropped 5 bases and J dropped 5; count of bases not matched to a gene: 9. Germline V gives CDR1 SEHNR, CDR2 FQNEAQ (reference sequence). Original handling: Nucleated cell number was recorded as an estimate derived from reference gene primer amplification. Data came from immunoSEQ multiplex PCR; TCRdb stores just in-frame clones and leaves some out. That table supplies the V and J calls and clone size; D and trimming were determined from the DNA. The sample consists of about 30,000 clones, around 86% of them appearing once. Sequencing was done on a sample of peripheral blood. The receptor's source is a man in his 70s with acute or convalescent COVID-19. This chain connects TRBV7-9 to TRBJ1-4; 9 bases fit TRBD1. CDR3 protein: CASSRSRQGGNEKLFF. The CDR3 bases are TGTGCCAGCAGCCGATCTCGACAGGGGGGAAATGAAAAACTGTTTTTT.